The rows below give T cell receptor beta chains drawn from one sample of a study of CD8 T cells in Susac syndrome. Using its own MiXCR run on the immunoSEQ multiplex PCR reads, TCRdb lists one record per CDR3 protein. Of around 170,000 distinct CDR3 sequences in the sample, around 95% are singletons; the top ten hold 0.16%. The sequenced sample consisted of CD8+ T cells from PBMCs. All receptors derive from a human donor with multiple sclerosis. Each CDR3 is given with its conserved first and last residue. The D gene is left open where the match is weak. Only part of the rows carry a size: once, few, many, or a class if the clone is expanded.

v_call: TRBV9; d_call: .; j_call: TRBJ1-2; clone_size: .; cdr3_nt: TGTGCCAGCACCCCCTCGGACTCCCCCTATGGCTACACCTTC; cdr3_aa: CASTPSDSPYGYTF
v_call: TRBV27; d_call: TRBD1; j_call: TRBJ2-5; clone_size: .; cdr3_nt: TGTGCCAGCAGTTCCTCGGACAGGGAGCGGGAGACCCAGTACTTC; cdr3_aa: CASSSSDRERETQYF
v_call: TRBV6-2/TRBV6-3; d_call: .; j_call: TRBJ2-7; clone_size: .; cdr3_nt: TGTGCCAGCAGTTATTCAGCGGGCCCTTCCTACGAGCAGTACTTC; cdr3_aa: CASSYSAGPSYEQYF
v_call: TRBV5-1; d_call: .; j_call: TRBJ2-1; clone_size: .; cdr3_nt: TGCGCCAGCAGCTCTCCATCTTACAATGAGCAGTTCTTC; cdr3_aa: CASSSPSYNEQFF
v_call: TRBV4-2; d_call: .; j_call: TRBJ2-7; clone_size: .; cdr3_nt: TGTGCCAGCAGCCAACGACAGCCCTACGAGCAGTACTTC; cdr3_aa: CASSQRQPYEQYF
v_call: TRBV27; d_call: .; j_call: TRBJ2-1; clone_size: .; cdr3_nt: TGTGCCAGCAGAAAACGCATTTACAATGAGCAGTTCTTC; cdr3_aa: CASRKRIYNEQFF
v_call: TRBV6-6; d_call: .; j_call: TRBJ1-1; clone_size: .; cdr3_nt: TGTGCCAGCACCGATGGATACACTGAAGCTTTCTTT; cdr3_aa: CASTDGYTEAFF
v_call: TRBV4-1; d_call: .; j_call: TRBJ1-5; clone_size: .; cdr3_nt: TGCGCCAGCAGCCAAGTGGCCCGTAGCAATCAGCCCCAGCATTTT; cdr3_aa: CASSQVARSNQPQHF
v_call: TRBV29-1; d_call: TRBD2; j_call: TRBJ2-1; clone_size: .; cdr3_nt: TGCAGCGTTGGAAACGAAGTGGAGGAACTAGCGGCGAGCTCCTACAATGAGCAGTTCTTC; cdr3_aa: CSVGNEVEELAASSYNEQFF
v_call: TRBV12-3/TRBV12-4; d_call: .; j_call: TRBJ1-1; clone_size: .; cdr3_nt: TGTGCCAGCAAAAAAGGGTTAGACACTGAAGCTTTCTTT; cdr3_aa: CASKKGLDTEAFF
v_call: TRBV28; d_call: .; j_call: TRBJ1-1; clone_size: .; cdr3_nt: TGTGCCAGCAGTTTAGGTGGACCGGCGGGGGTCACTGAAGCTTTCTTT; cdr3_aa: CASSLGGPAGVTEAFF
v_call: TRBV20-1; d_call: .; j_call: TRBJ2-7; clone_size: .; cdr3_nt: TGCAGTCCGGAGATTCGAGGGGGGGCCGAGCAGTACTTC; cdr3_aa: CSPEIRGGAEQYF
v_call: TRBV29-1; d_call: TRBD2; j_call: TRBJ2-1; clone_size: .; cdr3_nt: TGCAGCGTCCGTGGACTAGCGGATAGCTCCTACAATGAGCAGTTCTTC; cdr3_aa: CSVRGLADSSYNEQFF
v_call: TRBV29-1; d_call: TRBD2; j_call: TRBJ2-1; clone_size: .; cdr3_nt: TGCAGCGTTGATCTACTTCGACTAGCGGGGGGGCCGGGTGGTGAGCAGTTCTTC; cdr3_aa: CSVDLLRLAGGPGGEQFF
v_call: TRBV12-3/TRBV12-4; d_call: .; j_call: TRBJ1-2; clone_size: .; cdr3_nt: TGTGCCAGCGAACTGCGACTCAACTATGGCTACACCTTC; cdr3_aa: CASELRLNYGYTF
v_call: TRBV7-2; d_call: .; j_call: TRBJ1-2; clone_size: .; cdr3_nt: TGTGCCAGCAGGCGCCGGGACCATTATGGCTACACCTTC; cdr3_aa: CASRRRDHYGYTF
v_call: TRBV11-3; d_call: .; j_call: TRBJ2-1; clone_size: .; cdr3_nt: TGTGCCAGCAGCCCCCCAGGTGGCAATGAGCAGTTCTTC; cdr3_aa: CASSPPGGNEQFF
v_call: TRBV27; d_call: TRBD2; j_call: TRBJ2-3; clone_size: .; cdr3_nt: TGTGCCAGCAGTCAAACTCATAGCGGGGAGGAGTATTTT; cdr3_aa: CASSQTHSGEEYF
v_call: TRBV12-3/TRBV12-4; d_call: .; j_call: TRBJ2-5; clone_size: .; cdr3_nt: TGTGCCAGCAGTTCAGGGGTCCGAGAGACCCAGTACTTC; cdr3_aa: CASSSGVRETQYF
v_call: TRBV5-1; d_call: TRBD2; j_call: TRBJ2-1; clone_size: once; cdr3_nt: TGCGCCAGCAGCTTAAATTTCCAGGGAGGGTCCGGCAATGAGCAGTTCTTC; cdr3_aa: CASSLNFQGGSGNEQFF
v_call: TRBV19; d_call: TRBD1; j_call: TRBJ1-1; clone_size: .; cdr3_nt: TGTGCCAGTAGTATGTTGACAGGGCTCACTGAAGCTTTCTTT; cdr3_aa: CASSMLTGLTEAFF
v_call: TRBV20-1; d_call: TRBD2; j_call: TRBJ2-7; clone_size: .; cdr3_nt: TGCAGTGCTAGACCTGGACTAGCTCCGACCGCCTACGAGCAGTACTTC; cdr3_aa: CSARPGLAPTAYEQYF
v_call: TRBV27; d_call: TRBD1; j_call: TRBJ1-2; clone_size: .; cdr3_nt: TGTGCCAGCAGTTTGGCAGGGGGCTATGGCTACACCTTC; cdr3_aa: CASSLAGGYGYTF
v_call: TRBV15; d_call: .; j_call: TRBJ1-2; clone_size: .; cdr3_nt: TGTGCCACCAGCCTCCCCTCGGGGGGCTACACCTTC; cdr3_aa: CATSLPSGGYTF
v_call: TRBV20-1; d_call: TRBD2; j_call: TRBJ2-2; clone_size: .; cdr3_nt: TGCAGTGCAAGACTAGCGGGGACCCTCCGCGGGGAGCTGTTTTTT; cdr3_aa: CSARLAGTLRGELFF
v_call: TRBV18; d_call: .; j_call: TRBJ1-4; clone_size: .; cdr3_nt: TGTGCCAGCTCACCCCCAGGGGACGAAAAACTGTTTTTT; cdr3_aa: CASSPPGDEKLFF
v_call: TRBV18; d_call: TRBD2; j_call: TRBJ2-1; clone_size: .; cdr3_nt: TGTGCCAGCTCACTCCGACTAGCGGGAAGTGAGCAGTTCTTC; cdr3_aa: CASSLRLAGSEQFF
v_call: TRBV6-6; d_call: .; j_call: TRBJ1-5; clone_size: .; cdr3_nt: TGTGCCAGCAGTTACTCGATTGCCAGCCAGGCCCAGCATTTT; cdr3_aa: CASSYSIASQAQHF